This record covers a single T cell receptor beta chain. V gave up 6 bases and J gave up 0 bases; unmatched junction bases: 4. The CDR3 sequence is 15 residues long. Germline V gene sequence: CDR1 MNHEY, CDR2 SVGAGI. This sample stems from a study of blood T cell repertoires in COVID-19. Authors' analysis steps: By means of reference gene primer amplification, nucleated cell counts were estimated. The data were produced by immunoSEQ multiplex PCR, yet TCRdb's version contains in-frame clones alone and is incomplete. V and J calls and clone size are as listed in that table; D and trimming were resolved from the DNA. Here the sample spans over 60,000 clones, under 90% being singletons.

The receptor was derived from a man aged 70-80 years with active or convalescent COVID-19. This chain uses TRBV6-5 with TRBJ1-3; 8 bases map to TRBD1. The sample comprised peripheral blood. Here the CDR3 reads CASRPGGFSGNTIYF. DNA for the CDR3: TGTGCCAGCAGACCAGGGGGCTTCTCTGGAAACACCATATATTTT.